The 16 T cell receptor beta chains given below trace back to one sample, sequenced in a study of cytomegalovirus exposure and HLA in healthy donors. In the PCR, 60 Vbeta and 13 Jbeta primers were used. Some clones are missing from TCRdb's copy, which holds only in-frame ones; the method was immunoSEQ multiplex PCR. The sample holds 40,000 to 65,000 clones. Source material: PBMCs. The receptors were gathered from a man in his forties in good health and CMV-seropositive.

The CDR3 DNA is TGTGCCAGCAGAGTCTACAGGGCGATCCGAACTGAAGCTTTCTTT. This sequence encodes CASRVYRAIRTEAFF. The rearrangement links TRBV28 to TRBJ1-1; possible D gene TRBD1, 6 bases. This CDR3 is built from 15 residues. The germline V and J ends were trimmed by 6 bases and 5 bases, with 19 bases remaining between them. Germline lookup yields CDR1 MDHEN and CDR2 SYDVKM.

The gene calls are TRBV7-2 and TRBJ2-3; 7 nucleotides align to TRBD2. CDR1 is SGHTA, CDR2 FQGNSA, per germline. The CDR3 runs 16 residues. V lost 0 bases and J lost 2; bases outside the gene matches: 5. The CDR3 DNA follows: TGTGCCAGCAGCTTAGCCCTAGCGGCCTACACAGATACGCAGTATTTT. It specifies CASSLALAAYTDTQYF. Based on the CDR3 plus reference TRBV7-2 and TRBJ2-3, the full variable domain is GAGVSQSPSNKVTEKGKDVELRCDPISGHTALYWYRQSLGQGLEFLIYFQGNSAPDKSGLPSDRFSAERTGGSVSTLTIQRTQQEDSAVYLCASSLALAAYTDTQYFGPGTRLTVL.

The chain links TRBV9 to TRBJ2-7, with D tentatively TRBD2 (5 bases). V was pared by 0 bases and J by 3 bases, with 10 bases between. This CDR3 has 14 residues. The germline gives CDR1 SGDLS, CDR2 YYNGEE. DNA of the CDR3: TGTGCCAGCAGCGTAGGTTCCGGGATCTACGAGCAGTACTTC. Protein: CASSVGSGIYEQYF.

The rearrangement joins TRBV28 to TRBJ1-2, with D possibly matching TRBD1 (5 bases). The CDR3 sequence is 12 residues long. Germline V lookup: CDR1 MDHEN, CDR2 SYDVKM. Trimming took off 4 bases at V and 5 bases at J, with 8 bases between the two ends. Here the CDR3 reads CASSSPGYGYTF. DNA of the CDR3: TGTGCCAGCAGTTCACCAGGGTATGGCTACACCTTC.

The J gene is TRBJ2-1, the V gene TRBV6-4; 9 bases are a match to TRBD2. CDR3 length: 16 amino acids. The junction had 7 bases not matched to a gene; V was cut back by 0 bases and J by 7 bases. Germline assignment: CDR1 MRHNA and CDR2 SNTAGT. CDR3 sequence (DNA): TGTGCCAGCAGTGACTCGCCTGGCGGGGGGGATAATGAGCAGTTCTTC. The encoded protein is CASSDSPGGGDNEQFF.

The gene calls are TRBV30 and TRBJ2-7, with 10 bases lining up with TRBD2. V lost 1 base, J lost 4 bases, and 7 bases stayed unmatched. This CDR3 has 15 amino acids. The germline CDR1 and CDR2 sequences are GTSNPN and SVGIG (reference sequence). CDR3 in amino acids: CAWSEERGGVYEQYF. The CDR3 DNA reads as TGTGCCTGGAGTGAAGAGCGGGGGGGCGTGTACGAGCAGTACTTC.

The V call is TRBV27, the J call TRBJ2-1; no clear D gene. This CDR3 region has 14 residues. V lost 4 bases and J lost 6, with 13 bases in between. Germline assignment: CDR1 MNHEY and CDR2 SMNVEV (reference sequence). This CDR3 reads CASSSPVGGNEQFF. The CDR3, as DNA: TGTGCCAGCAGTTCCCCCGTAGGCGGCAATGAGCAGTTCTTC.

The chain employs TRBV7-3 and TRBJ2-2; the D is unclear. This CDR3 spans 14 amino acids. CDR1 and CDR2 (germline): SGHTA, FQGTGA. V was cut by 5 bases and J by 3 bases, with 10 bases left in between. DNA for the CDR3: TGTGCCAGCAGCCCCCTTTCCCACACCGGGGAGCTGTTTTTT. Translating it yields CASSPLSHTGELFF.

The chain combines TRBV7-3 with TRBJ2-7; 15 bases are a match to TRBD2. CDR3 length: 14 residues. Per the germline V gene, CDR1 is SGHTA and CDR2 is FQGTGA. The junction had 5 bases not matched to a gene; V was cut back by 5 bases and J by 9 bases. The chain's CDR3 is CASSPGTSGGTQYF. In nucleotides, the CDR3 is TGTGCCAGCAGCCCAGGGACTAGCGGGGGGACGCAGTACTTC.

This chain joins TRBV18 and TRBJ1-5; D perhaps matches TRBD1 (5 bases). Germline V CDR1 and CDR2: KGHSH, LQKENI. The CDR3 is made up of 14 amino acids. Between the trimmed V and J ends, which lost 6 bases and 0 bases, there was a span of 9 bases. CDR3 nucleotide sequence: TGTGCCAGCTCCGGGGGGAATAGCAATCAGCCCCAGCATTTT. Amino acids: CASSGGNSNQPQHF.

V gene TRBV30 combines with J gene TRBJ2-3; TRBD1 might be the D (6 bases). V shed 4 bases and J shed 6 bases, with 14 bases lying between them. Germline lookup yields CDR1 GTSNPN and CDR2 SVGIG (reference sequence). This CDR3 has 13 amino acids. The CDR3: CAWILTGADTQYF. The CDR3 DNA follows: TGTGCCTGGATATTGACAGGAGCGGATACGCAGTATTTT.

The rearrangement links TRBV4-2 to TRBJ1-2; no reliable D call. V was trimmed by 0 bases and J by 0 bases, leaving 14 bases between them. This CDR3 comprises 17 residues. Germline CDR1 is LGHNA and CDR2 is YNFKEQ. The CDR3 nucleotides are TGTGCCAGCAGCCAAGATCACGGAGGGCCAGCTAACTATGGCTACACCTTC. It specifies CASSQDHGGPANYGYTF.

About this clone itself: The junction differs from germline at one of its ends, possibly a read error. The gene calls are TRBV12-5 and TRBJ2-1; tentatively, D is TRBD2 (6 bases). The CDR3 spans 16 residues. Per germline, CDR1 LGHNT and CDR2 FRNRAP. The CDR3 is CASGLDRDSSYNEQFF. The CDR3 DNA reads TGTGCTAGTGGCTTGGACCGGGACTCCTCCTACAATGAGCAGTTCTTC.

The chain uses TRBV5-6 and TRBJ2-1; 15 bases fit TRBD2. The CDR3 has 19 residues. From germline, CDR1 is SGHDT and CDR2 YYEEEE. J lost 7 bases, V lost 2 bases, and 13 bases had no gene match. CDR3: CASSLTSGTSGRLGNEQFF. CDR3 DNA: TGTGCCAGCAGCTTAACTTCGGGGACTAGCGGGAGGTTGGGGAATGAGCAGTTCTTC.

The chain links TRBV6-1 to TRBJ1-2; TRBD1 agrees at 9 bases. Germline V lookup: CDR1 MNHNS, CDR2 SASEGT. The CDR3 extends over 14 amino acids. V lost 2 bases and J lost 8; bases outside the gene matches: 6. The CDR3 spells CASSERGDRDGYTF. CDR3 in DNA: TGTGCCAGCAGTGAACGGGGGGACAGGGACGGCTACACCTTC.

The rearrangement joins TRBV7-8 to TRBJ1-5; the D gene is possibly TRBD1 (5 bases). Germline V lookup: CDR1 SGHVS, CDR2 FQNEAQ. The CDR3 spans 15 residues. With 1 base removed from V and 7 bases from J, the gap between germline ends came to 14 bases. CDR3 region: CASSLEPAGDQPQHF. CDR3 DNA sequence: TGTGCCAGCAGCTTAGAACCTGCGGGGGACCAGCCCCAGCATTTT.